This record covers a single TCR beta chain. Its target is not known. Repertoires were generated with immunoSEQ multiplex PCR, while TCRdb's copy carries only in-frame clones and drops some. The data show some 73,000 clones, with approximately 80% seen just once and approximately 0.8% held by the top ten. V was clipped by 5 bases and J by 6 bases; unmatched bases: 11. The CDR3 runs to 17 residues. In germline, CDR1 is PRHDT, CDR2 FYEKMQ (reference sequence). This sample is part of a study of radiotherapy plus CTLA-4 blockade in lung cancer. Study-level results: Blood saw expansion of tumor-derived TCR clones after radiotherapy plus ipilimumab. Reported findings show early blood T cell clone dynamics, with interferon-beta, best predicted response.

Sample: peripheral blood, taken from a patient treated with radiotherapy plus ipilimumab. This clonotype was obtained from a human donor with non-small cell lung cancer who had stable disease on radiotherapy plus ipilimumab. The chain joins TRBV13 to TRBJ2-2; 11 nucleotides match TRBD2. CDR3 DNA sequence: TGTGCCAGCAGCGCGCCCGGACTAGCGGGTCGGCCCGGGGAGCTGTTTTTT. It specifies CASSAPGLAGRPGELFF.